These T cell receptor beta chains were read from a single sample in a study of T-cell memory formation after mild COVID-19. TCRdb reanalysed the 5' RACE reads using MiXCR and keeps one entry per CDR3 protein. The repertoire holds 350,000 to 500,000 distinct CDR3 sequences, with less than 25% as singletons. Specimen: PBMCs or a T cell subset sorted from them (not recorded which). These receptors were taken from an adult woman who had mild COVID-19 (a few samples of this study predate the infection). Cell type and time point are not known. Each CDR3 is given with its conserved first and last residue. The D gene is left open where the match is weak. Only some rows state a clone size, as once, few, many or a class for expanded clones.

TRBV6-2/TRBV6-3	NA	TRBJ2-1	NA	CASSYSRSNEQFF	TGTGCCAGCAGTTACTCACGTAGCAATGAGCAGTTCTTC
TRBV7-9	NA	TRBJ2-1	TRBD2	CASSPRRAGSYNEQFF	TGTGCCAGCAGCCCCAGAAGAGCGGGGAGTTACAATGAGCAGTTCTTC
TRBV29-1	few	TRBJ2-1	TRBD2	CSVEDHGGLAVFF	TGCAGCGTTGAAGATCATGGCGGACTAGCCGTGTTCTTC
TRBV5-1	NA	TRBJ2-5	TRBD1	CASSLPGQEQETQYF	TGCGCCAGCAGCTTGCCCGGACAGGAGCAAGAGACCCAGTACTTC
TRBV7-2	many	TRBJ2-7	NA	CASSLYVRDYEQYF	TGTGCCAGCAGCTTATACGTCAGGGACTACGAGCAGTACTTC
TRBV7-9	NA	TRBJ1-1	TRBD1	CASSSRDRGILNTEAFF	TGTGCCAGCAGCTCGCGGGACAGGGGGATCCTGAACACTGAAGCTTTCTTT
TRBV7-6	few	TRBJ2-1	NA	CASSLEFGEQFF	TGTGCCAGCAGCTTAGAGTTCGGGGAGCAGTTCTTC
TRBV28	many	TRBJ2-7	NA	CASSLAQGSYEQYF	TGTGCCAGCAGTTTAGCGCAGGGCTCCTACGAGCAGTACTTC
TRBV11-2	many	TRBJ2-7	NA	CASSSEPSVQQYF	TGTGCCAGCAGCTCCGAACCATCGGTTCAGCAGTACTTC
TRBV6-2/TRBV6-3	few	TRBJ2-5	NA	CASSYRRVLDQGNLGRETQYF	TGTGCCAGCAGTTACCGTCGGGTTCTGGACCAGGGCAATCTAGGGCGGGAGACCCAGTACTTC
TRBV12-3/TRBV12-4	many	TRBJ2-2	TRBD2	CASSAGLFNTGELFF	TGTGCCAGCAGCGCGGGACTATTCAACACCGGGGAGCTGTTTTTT
TRBV4-1	NA	TRBJ2-7	NA	CASSHPRDGGGYEQYF	TGCGCCAGCAGCCATCCTCGGGACGGGGGAGGCTACGAGCAGTACTTC
TRBV5-6	NA	TRBJ2-7	NA	CASSPDSAYEQYF	TGTGCCAGCAGCCCCGACAGCGCCTACGAGCAGTACTTC
TRBV4-1	NA	TRBJ1-5	NA	CASSPWDNNQPQHF	TGCGCCAGCAGCCCCTGGGACAACAATCAGCCCCAGCATTTT
TRBV7-2	few	TRBJ2-3	NA	CASSYRAGASADTQYF	TGTGCCAGCAGCTATAGGGCAGGAGCCTCCGCAGATACGCAGTATTTT
TRBV29-1	NA	TRBJ2-1	NA	CSVAWRVDYHEQFF	TGCAGCGTTGCTTGGAGAGTGGATTACCATGAGCAGTTCTTC
TRBV20-1	NA	TRBJ2-7	NA	CSAKRGAHEQYF	TGCAGTGCTAAGAGGGGTGCCCACGAGCAGTACTTC
TRBV20-1	few	TRBJ2-1	TRBD1	CSASVLDRARYNEQFF	TGCAGTGCTAGTGTATTGGACAGGGCTCGCTACAATGAGCAGTTCTTC
TRBV11-2	NA	TRBJ2-3	TRBD2	CASSSTSYRYF	TGTGCCAGCAGCTCGACTAGCTACCGGTATTTT
TRBV20-1	many	TRBJ2-5	TRBD1	CSAAGRMGQGPGETQYF	TGCAGTGCTGCCGGGCGGATGGGACAGGGGCCAGGAGAGACCCAGTACTTC
TRBV6-5	few	TRBJ2-1	TRBD1	CASSEGQGAYNEQFF	TGTGCCAGCAGTGAAGGACAGGGGGCTTACAATGAGCAGTTCTTC
TRBV18	NA	TRBJ2-3	TRBD1	CASSPRDRGSDTQYF	TGTGCCAGCTCACCCCGGGACAGGGGATCCGATACGCAGTATTTT
TRBV20-1	few	TRBJ2-1	TRBD1	CSARSGTGVRNEQFF	TGCAGTGCTAGATCCGGGACAGGGGTTAGGAATGAGCAGTTCTTC
TRBV24-1	few	TRBJ2-1	NA	CATSDFLGDNEQFF	TGTGCCACCAGTGATTTTCTCGGCGACAATGAGCAGTTCTTC
TRBV6-5	few	TRBJ2-2	TRBD2	CASRGLAGDYNTGELFF	TGTGCCAGCCGCGGCCTAGCGGGAGATTACAACACCGGGGAGCTGTTTTTT
TRBV29-1	few	TRBJ2-1	NA	CSVVGGLYNEQFF	TGCAGCGTTGTAGGCGGGCTCTACAATGAGCAGTTCTTC
TRBV4-3	few	TRBJ2-6	NA	CASSQGWTAAGANVLTF	TGCGCCAGCAGCCAAGGTTGGACGGCGGCTGGGGCCAACGTCCTGACTTTC
TRBV7-2	few	TRBJ2-7	TRBD2	CASSFRREAHEQYF	TGTGCCAGCAGCTTTCGACGGGAGGCCCACGAGCAGTACTTC
TRBV2	NA	TRBJ2-1	TRBD2	CANRFPTSGGNEQFF	TGTGCCAACCGATTTCCGACTAGCGGGGGCAATGAGCAGTTCTTC
TRBV12-3/TRBV12-4	NA	TRBJ1-5	TRBD1	CASRWTGVNQPQHF	TGTGCCAGCAGGTGGACAGGGGTCAATCAGCCCCAGCATTTT
TRBV7-9	NA	TRBJ1-1	NA	CASRESARGMNTEAFF	TGTGCCAGCAGGGAGAGTGCGAGGGGCATGAACACTGAAGCTTTCTTT
TRBV5-5	NA	TRBJ2-2	TRBD2	CASSFPSGGVSAGELFF	TGTGCCAGCAGCTTCCCTAGCGGGGGGGTATCGGCCGGGGAGCTGTTTTTT
TRBV24-1	few	TRBJ2-5	NA	CATSDWGGPWGETQYF	TGTGCCACCAGTGATTGGGGTGGCCCTTGGGGGGAGACCCAGTACTTC
TRBV2	many	TRBJ2-5	NA	CASRPEETQYF	TGTGCCAGCAGACCGGAGGAGACCCAGTACTTC
TRBV5-1	many	TRBJ2-2	TRBD1	CASSFLTGIDTGELFF	TGCGCCAGCAGCTTTTTGACAGGGATCGACACCGGGGAGCTGTTTTTT